The clone carrying this T cell receptor beta chain was picked up many times. MiXCR was run by TCRdb on the reads, yielding one entry per CDR3 protein. The sample contains about 740,000 distinct CDR3 sequences, 35% to 45% of which appear only once. The data originate from a study of T cell repertoires in cytomegalovirus infection. Study-level information: CMV infection plus the matching HLA type was flagged by public TCR beta signatures.

V was cut by 5 bases and J by 1 base, with 11 bases left in between. The CDR3 consists of 14 residues. Germline V CDR1 and CDR2: SGHTA, FQGTGA. The sequenced sample consisted of PBMCs. The clonotype originates from a human donor in good health (CMV status not recorded). Some clones in this sample may be carry-over from other donors' samples. The chain is built from TRBV7-3 and TRBJ1-1; TRBD1 is a possible D gene (5 bases). CDR3 in amino acids: CASSLGGKNTEAFF. Written as DNA, the CDR3 is TGTGCCAGCAGCCTTGGGGGAAAGAACACTGAAGCTTTCTTT.